These 24 T cell receptor beta chains were sequenced from one sample in a study of blood T cell repertoires in COVID-19. Clones were sequenced by immunoSEQ multiplex PCR, and TCRdb holds only the in-frame ones, with some missing. The sample shows about 50,000 clones, roughly four fifths of them seen only once. The sequencing input was peripheral blood. Source of these receptors: a man between 60 and 75 years old with acute or convalescent COVID-19.

This clone was found once. The CDR3 is CAWSVRGGNTIYF. The CDR3 DNA reads TGTGCCTGGAGTGTACGGGGGGGAAACACCATATATTTT. The J gene is TRBJ1-3, the V gene TRBV30; D perhaps matches TRBD1 (5 bases). The length of the CDR3 is 13 residues. Between the trimmed V and J ends, which lost 0 bases and 4 bases, there was a span of 7 bases. Germline lookup yields CDR1 GTSNPN and CDR2 SVGIG (reference sequence). Variable domain in full (rest from reference TRBV30 and TRBJ1-3): SQTIHQWPATLVQPVGSPLSLECTVEGTSNPNLYWYRQAAGRGLQLLFYSVGIGQISSEVPQNLSASRPQDRQFILSSKKLLLSDSGFYLCAWSVRGGNTIYFGEGSWLTVV.

The V call is TRBV9, the J call TRBJ1-2; the match to TRBD1 covers 8 bases. Germline CDR1 is SGDLS and CDR2 is YYNGEE. The CDR3 runs to 18 residues. V shed 0 bases and J 3 bases; nucleotides not matched to a gene: 13. The CDR3 sequence: CASSVALAQGTGDYGYTF. In nucleotides, the CDR3 is TGTGCCAGCAGCGTAGCACTAGCCCAAGGGACAGGTGACTATGGCTACACCTTC. Filled out from reference TRBV9 and TRBJ1-2, the complete variable domain reads DSGVTQTPKHLITATGQRVTLRCSPRSGDLSVYWYQQSLDQGLQFLIQYYNGEERAKGNILERFSAQQFPDLHSELNLSSLELGDSALYFCASSVALAQGTGDYGYTFGSGTRLTVV.

CDR3: CASSLRGTPNEKLFF. CDR3 DNA: TGTGCCAGCAGCTTGCGCGGAACCCCTAATGAAAAACTGTTTTTT. The chain employs TRBV5-5 and TRBJ1-4; the D is unclear. The CDR3 has 15 amino acids. CDR1 and CDR2 from the germline V gene are SGHKS and YYEKEE (reference sequence). V was cut by 1 base and J by 3 bases, with 10 bases left in between.

Worth noting for this clone: Other DNA sequences of this sample code for an identical CDR3. The chain is built from TRBV4-2 and TRBJ2-1, with 9 bases aligning to TRBD2. Germline V gene data show CDR1 as LGHNA and CDR2 as YNFKEQ. Germline trimming cut 3 bases from V and 7 bases from J; bases unmatched to any gene: 10. The CDR3 is made up of 16 amino acids. CDR3 sequence (DNA): TGTGCCAGCAGCCAGGATCTAGGTAGCGGGGGAAATGAGCAGTTCTTC. This encodes CASSQDLGSGGNEQFF.

The rearrangement links TRBV3-1 (or the pseudogene TRBV3-2) to TRBJ2-7; D unresolved. Trimming shortened V by 0 bases and J by 2 bases, and 11 bases separated the two germline ends. This CDR3 is 15 amino acids long. Germline assignment: CDR1 LGHDT and CDR2 YNNKEL (reference sequence). The CDR3 sequence is CASSQDLSSPYEQYF. CDR3 nucleotide sequence: TGTGCCAGCAGCCAAGATCTTTCGAGCCCCTACGAGCAGTACTTC.

The rearrangement joins TRBV18 to TRBJ2-3; weak D call: TRBD2 (5 bases). This CDR3 region has 15 residues. The germline gives CDR1 KGHSH, CDR2 LQKENI. V lost 2 bases and J lost 2, with 11 bases in between. The CDR3 spells CASSPGQRTTDTQYF. In DNA, the CDR3 is TGTGCCAGCTCACCAGGCCAGCGGACCACAGATACGCAGTATTTT. Full variable domain (outside the CDR3, taken from reference TRBV18 and TRBJ2-3): NAGVMQNPRHLVRRRGQEARLRCSPMKGHSHVYWYRQLPEEGLKFMVYLQKENIIDESGMPKERFSAEFPKEGPSILRIQQVVRGDSAAYFCASSPGQRTTDTQYFGPGTRLTVL.

CDR3 sequence (DNA): TGTGCCAGCGCCGCCCGGGACAGGGATGTCTACGAGCAGTACTTC. As protein: CASAARDRDVYEQYF. The V gene is TRBV11-3, the J gene TRBJ2-7; 9 bases align to TRBD1. CDR3 length: 15 amino acids. V dropped 8 bases and J dropped 3; count of bases not matched to a gene: 11. The germline V gene encodes CDR1 SGHNT and CDR2 YENEEA.

Only a few counts were recorded for this clone. Germline is not matched at one junction end, which may reflect a read error. The chain combines TRBV27 with TRBJ2-1; a possible D gene is TRBD2 (5 bases). The germline gives CDR1 MNHEY, CDR2 SMNVEV (reference sequence). The CDR3 extends over 11 amino acids. In nucleotides, the CDR3 is TGCGCAACTAGCTCCTACAATGAGCAGTTCTTC. It codes for CATSSYNEQFF.

This clone appeared a few times. The chain links TRBV9 to TRBJ2-5; 11 nucleotides agree with TRBD1. There are 14 residues in the CDR3. Losses at the gene ends were 3 bases for V and 4 bases for J; bases not matched to a gene: 2. The germline V gene has CDR1 SGDLS and CDR2 YYNGEE. CDR3 coding DNA: TGTGCCAGCAGCGCCGGGACAGGGGGAGAGACCCAGTACTTC. Translation gives CASSAGTGGETQYF.

V and J are TRBV19 and TRBJ2-5; D possibly corresponds to TRBD2 (7 bases). V lost 9 bases to trimming and J lost 4 bases, with 15 bases between them. The CDR3 has 13 residues. Germline CDR1 LNHDA, CDR2 SQIVND (reference sequence). CDR3 in amino acids: CARREGVTETQYF. The CDR3 DNA sequence: TGTGCCAGAAGGGAGGGGGTTACAGAGACCCAGTACTTC.

The chain combines TRBV24-1 with TRBJ2-3; TRBD2 is a possible D gene (5 bases). Trimming removed 5 bases from V and 0 bases from J, with 11 bases in between. CDR1 and CDR2 from the germline V gene are KGHDR and SFDVKD. The CDR3 is made up of 15 amino acids. The CDR3 protein is CATSVRGSSTDTQYF. CDR3 bases: TGTGCCACCAGTGTACGGGGATCTAGCACAGATACGCAGTATTTT.

The J gene is TRBJ2-7, the V gene TRBV5-5, with D perhaps being TRBD1 or TRBD2 (6 bases each). Germline V gives CDR1 SGHKS, CDR2 YYEKEE (reference sequence). The CDR3 is 14 amino acids. The V gene lost 4 bases and the J gene lost 0 bases, with 11 bases spanning the gap. CDR3 in amino acids: CASSVGGSSYEQYF. The CDR3 DNA reads as TGTGCCAGCAGCGTGGGGGGCAGCTCCTACGAGCAGTACTTC. The whole variable domain, remainder taken from reference TRBV5-5 and TRBJ2-7, is DAGVTQSPTHLIKTRGQQVTLRCSPISGHKSVSWYQQVLGQGPQFIFQYYEKEERGRGNFPDRFSARQFPNYSSELNVNALLLGDSALYLCASSVGGSSYEQYFGPGTRLTVT.

This clone was counted a single time. This chain joins TRBV27 and TRBJ2-3; D is uncertain. CDR1 and CDR2 from the germline V gene are MNHEY and SMNVEV (reference sequence). This CDR3 is 13 amino acids long. The V gene lost 4 bases and the J gene lost 5 bases, with 10 bases spanning the gap. CDR3 residues: CASSSANRDTQYF. CDR3 DNA sequence: TGTGCCAGCAGTTCCGCGAACAGAGATACGCAGTATTTT.

The J gene is TRBJ1-6, the V gene TRBV4-3, with 9 bases matching TRBD1. CDR3 length equals 14 residues. Germline values: CDR1 LGHNA, CDR2 YSLEER. The J segment lost 14 bases and the V segment lost 3 bases, leaving 8 bases of the junction unmatched. The CDR3 coding sequence is TGCGCCAGCAGCCATACAGGGGGCATTGTGGCCCTCCACTTT. Its protein is CASSHTGGIVALHF.

The chain combines TRBV4-3 with TRBJ1-6; 9 nucleotides match TRBD1. Germline CDR1 LGHNA, CDR2 YSLEER. The CDR3 length is 15 residues. The V gene end was trimmed by 4 bases and the J gene end by 8 bases; junction bases not matched to a gene: 6. CDR3 region: CASSPGQGGDSPLHF. The CDR3 nucleotides are TGCGCCAGCAGCCCGGGACAGGGAGGGGATTCACCCCTCCACTTT.

The chain joins TRBV9 to TRBJ1-1, with 7 nucleotides matching TRBD1. The CDR3 contains 15 residues. Germline-derived CDR1 and CDR2 are SGDLS and YYNGEE. After removal of 3 bases from V and 0 bases from J, the junction contained 5 bases not matched to a gene. CDR3 DNA sequence: TGTGCCAGCAGCGACACCAGGGGGTTGAACACTGAAGCTTTCTTT. Protein product: CASSDTRGLNTEAFF.

V gene TRBV28 combines with J gene TRBJ2-1, with 8 bases aligning to TRBD2. Germline loops: CDR1 MDHEN, CDR2 SYDVKM. The CDR3 has 16 amino acids. Losses at the gene ends were 6 bases for V and 7 bases for J; bases not matched to a gene: 14. This CDR3 reads CASSYSGLAVRNEQFF. The CDR3 nucleotides read TGTGCCAGCAGCTACTCAGGACTAGCAGTTAGGAATGAGCAGTTCTTC.

This clone was counted once. The chain combines TRBV7-6 with TRBJ1-6, with TRBD1 as a possible D gene (5 bases). The V gene lost 3 bases and the J gene lost 7 bases, with 10 bases spanning the gap. Germline CDR1 reads SGHVS; CDR2 reads FNYEAQ. The CDR3 is made up of 14 amino acids. CDR3 sequence (DNA): TGTGCCAGCAGCTTGGGCAGGGTGAATTCACCCCTCCACTTT. It is translated as CASSLGRVNSPLHF.

V gene TRBV5-4 combines with J gene TRBJ2-1; TRBD2 aligns across 9 bases. V lost 0 bases to trimming and J lost 15 bases; unmatched junction nucleotides: 4. This CDR3 region has 12 residues. Germline V CDR1 and CDR2: SGHNT, YYREEE (reference sequence). The chain's CDR3 is CASSLASGDPFF. The CDR3 nucleotides read TGTGCCAGCAGCTTGGCTAGCGGGGATCCGTTCTTC.

This chain connects TRBV7-3 to TRBJ1-2, with D possibly TRBD1 on 5 matching bases. This CDR3 region has 13 residues. Trimming removed 5 bases from V and 8 bases from J, with 15 bases in between. Germline V gene lookup returns CDR1 SGHTA and CDR2 FQGTGA. CDR3 loop: CASSPGGIGGYTF. The CDR3 nucleotides are TGTGCCAGCAGCCCCGGGGGGATCGGGGGCTACACCTTC.

The chain joins TRBV5-1 to TRBJ2-5; 8 positions match TRBD1. The junction had 8 bases not matched to a gene; V was cut back by 6 bases and J by 7 bases. This CDR3 has 13 residues. The germline CDR1 and CDR2 sequences are SGHRS and YFSETQ. CDR3 DNA sequence: TGCGCCAGCAACGGTCCCGGGACAGGGACCCAGTACTTC. Translation gives CASNGPGTGTQYF.

CDR3 residues: CASSLPDYGYTF. In nucleotides, the CDR3 is TGTGCCAGCAGTTTACCGGACTATGGCTACACCTTC. The chain combines TRBV12-3 or TRBV12-4 with TRBJ1-2; D not resolved. The ends were cut back, 2 bases at V and 3 bases at J, with 4 bases in the middle. The length of the CDR3 is 12 residues.

This clone was recorded a few times. CDR3 bases: TGTGCCATCAGTGAGTCTCCGGGACAGGGCTATGGCTACACCTTC. Protein sequence: CAISESPGQGYGYTF. The genes are TRBV10-3 and TRBJ1-2, with 9 nucleotides matching TRBD1. Germline CDR1 ENHRY, CDR2 SYGVKD. With 0 bases clipped from V and 4 bases from J, the junction kept 3 bases outside the gene matches. CDR3 length: 15 amino acids.

This clone was counted a few times. The chain employs TRBV2 and TRBJ1-5; TRBD1 matches 7 bases. CDR3 length equals 15 residues. V lost 6 bases, J lost 2 bases, and 7 bases stayed unmatched. Germline V gene sequence: CDR1 SNHLY, CDR2 FYNNEI. CDR3 sequence reads: CASRRQGVGNQPQHF. The CDR3 DNA sequence: TGTGCCAGCAGGCGACAGGGTGTCGGCAATCAGCCCCAGCATTTT.